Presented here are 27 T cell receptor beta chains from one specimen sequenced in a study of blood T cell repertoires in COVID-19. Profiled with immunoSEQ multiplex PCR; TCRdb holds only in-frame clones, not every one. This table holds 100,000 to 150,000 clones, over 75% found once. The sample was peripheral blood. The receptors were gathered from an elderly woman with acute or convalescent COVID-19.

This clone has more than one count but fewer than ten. The CDR3 DNA sequence: TGTGCCAGCAGTGACACTTTGAGCAATCAGCCCCAGCATTTT. Encoded protein: CASSDTLSNQPQHF. The rearrangement uses TRBV6-4 and TRBJ1-5; D is undetermined. Germline V gene lookup returns CDR1 MRHNA and CDR2 SNTAGT. V gave up 2 bases and J gave up 1 base, with 6 bases separating them. CDR3 length: 14 residues.

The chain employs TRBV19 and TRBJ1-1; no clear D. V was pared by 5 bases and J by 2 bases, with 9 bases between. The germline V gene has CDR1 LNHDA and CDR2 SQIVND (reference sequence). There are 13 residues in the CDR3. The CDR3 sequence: CASSQQLNTEAFF. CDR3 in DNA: TGTGCCAGTAGTCAGCAACTAAACACTGAAGCTTTCTTT.

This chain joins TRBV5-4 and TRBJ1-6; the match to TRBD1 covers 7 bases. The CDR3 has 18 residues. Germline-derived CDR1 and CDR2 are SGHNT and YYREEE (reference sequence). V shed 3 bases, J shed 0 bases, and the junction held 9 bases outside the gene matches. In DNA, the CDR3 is TGTGCCAGCAGCTCGGGACAGCCCTTAAGCTCCTATAATTCACCCCTCCACTTT. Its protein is CASSSGQPLSSYNSPLHF.

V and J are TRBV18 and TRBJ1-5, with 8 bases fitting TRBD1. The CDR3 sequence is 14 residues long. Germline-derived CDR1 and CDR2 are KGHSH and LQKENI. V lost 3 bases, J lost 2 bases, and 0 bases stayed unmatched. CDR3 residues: CASSPGQGNQPQHF. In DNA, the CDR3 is TGTGCCAGCTCACCGGGACAGGGCAATCAGCCCCAGCATTTT.

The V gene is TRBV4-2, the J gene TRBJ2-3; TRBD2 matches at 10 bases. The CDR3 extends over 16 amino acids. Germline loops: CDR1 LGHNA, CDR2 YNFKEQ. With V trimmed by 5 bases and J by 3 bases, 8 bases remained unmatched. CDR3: CASSYRSGGFTDTQYF. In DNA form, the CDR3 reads TGTGCCAGCAGCTATCGTAGCGGGGGGTTTACAGATACGCAGTATTTT.

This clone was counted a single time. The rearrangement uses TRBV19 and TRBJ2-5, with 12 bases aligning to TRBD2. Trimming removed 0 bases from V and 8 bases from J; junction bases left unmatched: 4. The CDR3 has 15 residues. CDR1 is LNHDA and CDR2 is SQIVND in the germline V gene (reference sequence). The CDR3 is CASSIDLLAGGTQYF. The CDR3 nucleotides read TGTGCCAGTAGTATAGATCTACTAGCGGGAGGCACCCAGTACTTC.

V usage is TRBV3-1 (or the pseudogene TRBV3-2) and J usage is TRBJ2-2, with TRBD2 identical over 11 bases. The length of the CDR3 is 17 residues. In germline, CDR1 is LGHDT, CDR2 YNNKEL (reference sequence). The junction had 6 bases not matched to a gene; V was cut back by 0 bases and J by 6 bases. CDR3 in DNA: TGTGCCAGCAGCCAAGATCGAACTAGCGGGGGCCCCGGGGAGCTGTTTTTT. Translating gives CASSQDRTSGGPGELFF.

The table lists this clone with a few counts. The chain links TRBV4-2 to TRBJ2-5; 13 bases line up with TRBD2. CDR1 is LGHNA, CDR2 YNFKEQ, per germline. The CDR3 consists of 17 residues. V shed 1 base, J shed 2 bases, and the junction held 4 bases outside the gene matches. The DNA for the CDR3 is TGTGCCAGCAGCCAAGGGGGGACTAGCGGGGTACAAGAGACCCAGTACTTC. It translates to CASSQGGTSGVQETQYF.

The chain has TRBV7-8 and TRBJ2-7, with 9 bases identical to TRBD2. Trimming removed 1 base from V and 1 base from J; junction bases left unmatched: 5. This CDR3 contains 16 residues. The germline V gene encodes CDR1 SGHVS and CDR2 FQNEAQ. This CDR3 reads CASSLGAGGGSYEQYF. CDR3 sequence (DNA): TGTGCCAGCAGCTTAGGAGCGGGAGGAGGTTCCTACGAGCAGTACTTC.

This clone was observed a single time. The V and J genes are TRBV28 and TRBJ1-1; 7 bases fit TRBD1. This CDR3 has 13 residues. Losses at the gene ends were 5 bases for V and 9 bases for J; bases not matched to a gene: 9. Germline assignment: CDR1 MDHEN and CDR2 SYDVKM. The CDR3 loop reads CASSPGTEVKAFF. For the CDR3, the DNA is TGTGCCAGCAGTCCAGGGACAGAAGTCAAAGCTTTCTTT.

The CDR3 nucleotides read TGTGCCAGCAGAACGGACTACACAGATACGCAGTATTTT. Translating gives CASRTDYTDTQYF. The rearrangement links TRBV6-1 to TRBJ2-3, with D possibly matching TRBD2 (6 bases). With 6 bases removed from V and 2 bases from J, the gap between germline ends came to 9 bases. The CDR3 is 13 amino acids. The germline V gene has CDR1 MNHNS and CDR2 SASEGT.

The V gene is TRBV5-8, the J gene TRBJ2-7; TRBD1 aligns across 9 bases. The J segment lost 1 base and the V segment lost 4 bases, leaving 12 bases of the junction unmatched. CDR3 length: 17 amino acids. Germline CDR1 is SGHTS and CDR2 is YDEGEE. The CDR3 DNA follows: TGTGCCAGCAGCCCGCCCCGTCGGACAGGGGTTTCCTACGAGCAGTACTTC. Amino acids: CASSPPRRTGVSYEQYF. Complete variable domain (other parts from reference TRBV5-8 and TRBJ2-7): EAGVTQSPTHLIKTRGQQATLRCSPISGHTSVYWYQQALGLGLQFLLWYDEGEERNRGNFPPRFSGRQFPNYSSELNVNALELEDSALYLCASSPPRRTGVSYEQYFGPGTRLTVT.

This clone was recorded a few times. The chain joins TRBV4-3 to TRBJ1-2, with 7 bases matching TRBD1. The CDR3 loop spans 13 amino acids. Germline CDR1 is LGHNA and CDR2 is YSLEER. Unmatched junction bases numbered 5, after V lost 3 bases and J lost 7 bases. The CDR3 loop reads CASSHRGRGGYTF. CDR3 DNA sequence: TGCGCCAGCAGCCACAGGGGGAGAGGTGGCTACACCTTC.

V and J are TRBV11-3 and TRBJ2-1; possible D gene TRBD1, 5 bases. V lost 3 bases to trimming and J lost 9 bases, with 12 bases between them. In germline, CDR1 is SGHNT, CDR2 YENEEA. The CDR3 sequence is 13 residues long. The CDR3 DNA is TGTGCCAGCAGCTTTGGGGCAGGGTTTGAGCAGTTCTTC. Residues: CASSFGAGFEQFF.

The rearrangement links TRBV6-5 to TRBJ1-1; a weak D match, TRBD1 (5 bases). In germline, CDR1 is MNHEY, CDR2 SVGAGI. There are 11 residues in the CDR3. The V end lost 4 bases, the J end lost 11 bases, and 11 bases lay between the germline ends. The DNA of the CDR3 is TGTGCCAGCAGTTTCTCAGGGAGCGCTTTCTTT. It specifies CASSFSGSAFF.

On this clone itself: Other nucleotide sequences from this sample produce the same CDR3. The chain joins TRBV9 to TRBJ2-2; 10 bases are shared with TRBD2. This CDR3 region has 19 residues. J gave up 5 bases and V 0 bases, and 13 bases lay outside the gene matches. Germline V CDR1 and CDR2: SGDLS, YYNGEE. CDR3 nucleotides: TGTGCCAGCAGCGTAGGGGTGCTAGCGGGAGCCCCTGGGACCGGGGAGCTGTTTTTT. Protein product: CASSVGVLAGAPGTGELFF.

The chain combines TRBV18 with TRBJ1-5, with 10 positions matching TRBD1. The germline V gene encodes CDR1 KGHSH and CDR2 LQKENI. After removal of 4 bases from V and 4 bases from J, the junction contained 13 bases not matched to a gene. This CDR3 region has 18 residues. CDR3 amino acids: CASSLTNPGQGHNQPQHF. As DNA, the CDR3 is TGTGCCAGCTCACTAACAAATCCGGGACAGGGGCATAATCAGCCCCAGCATTTT.

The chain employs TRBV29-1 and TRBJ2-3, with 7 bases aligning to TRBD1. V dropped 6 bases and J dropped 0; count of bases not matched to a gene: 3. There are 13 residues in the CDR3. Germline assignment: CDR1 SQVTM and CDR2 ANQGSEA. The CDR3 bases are TGCAGCGTGAACAGGGGAAGCACAGATACGCAGTATTTT. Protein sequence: CSVNRGSTDTQYF.

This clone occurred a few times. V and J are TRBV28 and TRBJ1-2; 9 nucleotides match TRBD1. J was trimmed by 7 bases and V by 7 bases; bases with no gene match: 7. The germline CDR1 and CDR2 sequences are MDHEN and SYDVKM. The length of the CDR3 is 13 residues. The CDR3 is CASTQTGGIGYTF. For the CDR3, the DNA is TGTGCCAGCACCCAGACAGGGGGAATTGGCTACACCTTC.

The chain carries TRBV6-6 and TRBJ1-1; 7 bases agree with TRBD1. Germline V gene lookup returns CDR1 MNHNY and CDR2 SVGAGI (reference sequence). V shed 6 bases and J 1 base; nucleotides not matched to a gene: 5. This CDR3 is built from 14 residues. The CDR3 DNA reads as TGTGCCAGCAGCGCCGGGACAGAGAACACTGAAGCTTTCTTT. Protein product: CASSAGTENTEAFF.

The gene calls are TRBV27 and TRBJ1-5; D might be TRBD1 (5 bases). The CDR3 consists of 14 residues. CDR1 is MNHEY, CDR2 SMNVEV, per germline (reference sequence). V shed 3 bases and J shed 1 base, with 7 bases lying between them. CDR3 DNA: TGTGCCAGCAGTTTTTGGGGCAGCAATCAGCCCCAGCATTTT. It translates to CASSFWGSNQPQHF.

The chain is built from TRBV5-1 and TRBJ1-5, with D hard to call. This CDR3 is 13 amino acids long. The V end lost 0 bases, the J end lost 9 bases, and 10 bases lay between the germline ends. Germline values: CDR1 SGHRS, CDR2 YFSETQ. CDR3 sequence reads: CASSLVYSGPQHF. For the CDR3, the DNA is TGCGCCAGCAGCTTGGTTTATTCAGGGCCCCAGCATTTT.

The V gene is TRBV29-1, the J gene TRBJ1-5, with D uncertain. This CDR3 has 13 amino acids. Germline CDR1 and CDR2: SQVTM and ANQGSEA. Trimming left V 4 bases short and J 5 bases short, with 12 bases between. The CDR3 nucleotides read TGCAGCGTTGGACAAGCTGTGGATCAGCCCCAGCATTTT. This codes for CSVGQAVDQPQHF. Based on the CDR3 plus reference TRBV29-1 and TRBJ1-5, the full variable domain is SAVISQKPSRDICQRGTSLTIQCQVDSQVTMMFWYRQQPGQSLTLIATANQGSEATYESGFVIDKFPISRPNLTFSTLTVSNMSPEDSSIYLCSVGQAVDQPQHFGDGTRLSIL.

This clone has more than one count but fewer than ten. The CDR3 nucleotides read TGTGCCAGCAGCGTCGCCGGGACTCGCGAGGAGCAGTACTTC. It encodes CASSVAGTREEQYF. This chain links TRBV9 with TRBJ2-7; D may be TRBD2 (6 bases). This CDR3 region has 14 residues. The V gene's germline CDR1 is SGDLS and CDR2 YYNGEE. V lost 2 bases, J lost 7 bases, and 16 bases lay in between.

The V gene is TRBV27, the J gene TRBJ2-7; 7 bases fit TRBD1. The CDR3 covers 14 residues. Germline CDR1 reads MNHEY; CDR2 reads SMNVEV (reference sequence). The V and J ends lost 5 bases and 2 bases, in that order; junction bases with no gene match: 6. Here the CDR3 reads CASSRQGYAYEQYF. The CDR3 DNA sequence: TGTGCCAGCAGTCGACAGGGCTACGCCTACGAGCAGTACTTC.

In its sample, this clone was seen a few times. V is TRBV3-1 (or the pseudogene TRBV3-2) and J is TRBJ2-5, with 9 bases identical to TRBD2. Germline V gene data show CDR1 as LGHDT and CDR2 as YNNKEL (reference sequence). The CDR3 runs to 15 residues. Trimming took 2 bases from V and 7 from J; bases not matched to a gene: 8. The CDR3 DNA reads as TGTGCCAGCAGCCAATTGGGCGGGGGGGCCGCGACCCAGTACTTC. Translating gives CASSQLGGGAATQYF.

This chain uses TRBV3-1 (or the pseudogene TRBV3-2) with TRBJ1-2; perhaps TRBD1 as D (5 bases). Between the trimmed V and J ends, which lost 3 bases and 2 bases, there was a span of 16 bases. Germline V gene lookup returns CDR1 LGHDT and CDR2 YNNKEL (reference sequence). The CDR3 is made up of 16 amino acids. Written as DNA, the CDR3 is TGTGCCAGCAGCCACACAGGAGGGGAGAGGAACTATGGCTACACCTTC. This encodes CASSHTGGERNYGYTF.